This passage covers 11 T cell receptor beta chains from one sample sequenced in a study of blood T cell repertoires in COVID-19. Profiling relied on immunoSEQ multiplex PCR, and the TCRdb table lists in-frame clones only, not all of them. Altogether roughly 80,000 clones are present, about 88% being singletons, with the ten largest covering about 8.2%. Sequenced sample: peripheral blood. The source is a human donor in a cohort sampled during active COVID-19.

The V gene is TRBV7-8, the J gene TRBJ1-5, with a possible D match to TRBD1 (5 bases). CDR3 length equals 15 residues. V lost 4 bases, J lost 1 base, and 11 bases lay in between. The germline gives CDR1 SGHVS, CDR2 FQNEAQ. CDR3 in amino acids: CASSSNDRSNQPQHF. The CDR3 DNA reads TGTGCCAGCAGCTCCAATGACAGAAGCAATCAGCCCCAGCATTTT.

This sequence joins TRBV15 and TRBJ1-1, with D hard to call. The CDR3 runs to 16 residues. In germline, CDR1 is LNHNV, CDR2 YYDKDF (reference sequence). Trimming cost V 5 bases and J 2 bases, with 18 bases left between them. This CDR3 is CATSPQQTRSNTEAFF. DNA of the CDR3: TGTGCCACCAGCCCTCAACAGACAAGATCTAACACTGAAGCTTTCTTT. The full variable domain, with the rest looked up from reference TRBV15 and TRBJ1-1, is DAMVIQNPRYQVTQFGKPVTLSCSQTLNHNVMYWYQQKSSQAPKLLFHYYDKDFNNEADTPDNFQSRRPNTSFCFLDIRSPGLGDTAMYLCATSPQQTRSNTEAFFGQGTRLTVV.

The chain carries TRBV14 and TRBJ2-1, with TRBD1 matching over 7 bases. Germline-derived CDR1 and CDR2 are SGHDN and FVKESK. This CDR3 has 17 residues. V gave up 7 bases and J gave up 0 bases; unmatched junction bases: 12. Written as DNA, the CDR3 is TGTGCCAGCAAACCGAAAACAGGGGCGGGCTCCTACAATGAGCAGTTCTTC. It translates to CASKPKTGAGSYNEQFF.

The chain links TRBV7-8 to TRBJ1-3; D unclear. Germline lookup yields CDR1 SGHVS and CDR2 FQNEAQ. The CDR3 covers 16 residues. V dropped 1 base and J dropped 4 bases, with 14 bases sitting between them. In DNA form, the CDR3 reads TGTGCCAGCAGCTTAGGAACCGGGGAATACGGAAACACCATATATTTT. Its protein product is CASSLGTGEYGNTIYF.

The chain uses TRBV18 and TRBJ1-4; 9 nucleotides align to TRBD1. CDR3 length: 16 amino acids. The V gene's germline CDR1 is KGHSH and CDR2 LQKENI. J was trimmed by 6 bases and V by 2 bases; bases with no gene match: 7. This chain's CDR3 is CASSPNPTGGHEKLFF. In DNA, the CDR3 is TGTGCCAGCTCACCAAACCCGACAGGGGGGCATGAAAAACTGTTTTTT.

This chain connects TRBV6-5 to TRBJ1-5; 9 nucleotides agree with TRBD1. The germline gives CDR1 MNHEY, CDR2 SVGAGI. The J segment lost 7 bases and the V segment lost 6 bases, leaving 10 bases of the junction unmatched. The CDR3 loop spans 15 amino acids. The CDR3 here is CASRVGQGFQQPQHF. The CDR3 DNA sequence: TGTGCCAGCAGGGTGGGACAGGGTTTTCAGCAGCCCCAGCATTTT.

The rearrangement joins TRBV28 to TRBJ2-1, with 11 bases lining up with TRBD1. V trimming: 6 bases; J trimming: 8 bases; junction bases outside the gene matches: 15. Germline V CDR1 and CDR2: MDHEN, SYDVKM. The CDR3 extends over 17 amino acids. The CDR3 reads CASSPNGQGASNDEQFF. CDR3 bases: TGTGCCAGCAGCCCAAACGGACAGGGGGCGTCTAACGATGAGCAGTTCTTC.

The CDR3 protein is CSASIGAETQYF. Here the CDR3 DNA reads TGCAGTGCTAGTATAGGAGCGGAGACCCAGTACTTC. V usage is TRBV20-1 and J usage is TRBJ2-5; D call uncertain. Germline lookup yields CDR1 DFQATT and CDR2 SNEGSKA (reference sequence). The V gene lost 3 bases and the J gene lost 5 bases, with 10 bases spanning the gap. This CDR3 spans 12 amino acids.

V usage is TRBV18 and J usage is TRBJ2-7; 9 bases are a match to TRBD1. The CDR3 consists of 15 residues. Germline values: CDR1 KGHSH, CDR2 LQKENI. J lost 4 bases, V lost 3 bases, and 7 bases had no gene match. The CDR3 nucleotides are TGTGCCAGCTCACCCCGCCGGGACAGGGTTTACGAGCAGTACTTC. This sequence encodes CASSPRRDRVYEQYF.

The rearrangement links TRBV4-1 to TRBJ1-4; tentative D call: TRBD1 (5 bases). The CDR3 totals 19 residues. Germline assignment: CDR1 MGHRA and CDR2 YSYEKL. Trimming cost V 0 bases and J 7 bases, with 24 bases left between them. CDR3 sequence reads: CASSQDRPAGPSGGEKLFF. In DNA, the CDR3 is TGCGCCAGCAGCCAAGATAGGCCAGCCGGACCTTCGGGGGGTGAAAAACTGTTTTTT.

This chain links TRBV7-9 with TRBJ2-7; the match to TRBD2 covers 7 bases. This CDR3 spans 14 amino acids. From germline, CDR1 is SEHNR and CDR2 FQNEAQ (reference sequence). V lost 4 bases to trimming and J lost 0 bases; unmatched junction nucleotides: 3. CDR3 DNA sequence: TGTGCCAGCAGCTGGCGGGAGAGCTCCTACGAGCAGTACTTC. It encodes CASSWRESSYEQYF.